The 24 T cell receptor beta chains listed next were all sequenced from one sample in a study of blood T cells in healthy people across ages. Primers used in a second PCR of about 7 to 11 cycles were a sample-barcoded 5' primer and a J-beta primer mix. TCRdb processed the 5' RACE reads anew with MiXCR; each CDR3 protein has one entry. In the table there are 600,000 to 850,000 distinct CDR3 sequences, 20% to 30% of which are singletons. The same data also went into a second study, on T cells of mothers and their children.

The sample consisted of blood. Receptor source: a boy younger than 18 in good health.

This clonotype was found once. The CDR3 is CASSPTGYGTEAFF. CDR3 bases: TGTGCCAGCAGCCCCACAGGGTACGGGACTGAAGCTTTCTTT. This sequence joins TRBV7-2 and TRBJ1-1; D might be TRBD1 (6 bases). The CDR3 is made up of 14 amino acids. CDR1 SGHTA and CDR2 FQGNSA come from the germline V gene. Trimming stripped 5 bases from V and 5 bases from J, with 15 bases between.

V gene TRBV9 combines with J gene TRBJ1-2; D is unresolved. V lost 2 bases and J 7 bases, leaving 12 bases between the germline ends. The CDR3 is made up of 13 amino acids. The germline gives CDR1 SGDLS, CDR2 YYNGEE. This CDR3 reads CASSVSRESGYTF. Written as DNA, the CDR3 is TGTGCCAGCAGCGTGAGTAGGGAAAGTGGCTACACCTTC.

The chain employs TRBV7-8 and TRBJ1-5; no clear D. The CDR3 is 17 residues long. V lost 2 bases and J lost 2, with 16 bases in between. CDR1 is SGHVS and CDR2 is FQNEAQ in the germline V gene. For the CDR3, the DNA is TGTGCCAGCAGCTTACCTCGATGGCTTGGTGGCAATCAGCCCCAGCATTTT. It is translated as CASSLPRWLGGNQPQHF.

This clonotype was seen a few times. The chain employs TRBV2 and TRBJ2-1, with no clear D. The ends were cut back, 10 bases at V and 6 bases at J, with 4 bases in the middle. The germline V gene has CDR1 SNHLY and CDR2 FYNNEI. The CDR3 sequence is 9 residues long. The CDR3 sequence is CATSNEQFF. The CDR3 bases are TGTGCCACCTCCAATGAGCAGTTCTTC.

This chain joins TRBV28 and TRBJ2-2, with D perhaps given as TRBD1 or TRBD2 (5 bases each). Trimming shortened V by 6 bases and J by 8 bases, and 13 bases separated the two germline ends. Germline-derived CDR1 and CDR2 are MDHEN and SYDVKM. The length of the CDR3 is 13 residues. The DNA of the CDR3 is TGTGCCAGCAGGGGACCCGCCGCGGGGGAGCTGTTTTTT. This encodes CASRGPAAGELFF. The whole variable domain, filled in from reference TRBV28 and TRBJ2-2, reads DVKVTQSSRYLVKRTGEKVFLECVQDMDHENMFWYRQDPGLGLRLIYFSYDVKMKEKGDIPEGYSVSREKKERFSLILESASTNQTSMYLCASRGPAAGELFFGEGSRLTVL.

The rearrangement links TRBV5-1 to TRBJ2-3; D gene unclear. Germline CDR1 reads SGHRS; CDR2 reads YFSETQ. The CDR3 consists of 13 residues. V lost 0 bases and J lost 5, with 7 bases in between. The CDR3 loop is CASSLEMRDTQYF. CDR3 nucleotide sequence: TGCGCCAGCAGCTTGGAAATGAGAGATACGCAGTATTTT.

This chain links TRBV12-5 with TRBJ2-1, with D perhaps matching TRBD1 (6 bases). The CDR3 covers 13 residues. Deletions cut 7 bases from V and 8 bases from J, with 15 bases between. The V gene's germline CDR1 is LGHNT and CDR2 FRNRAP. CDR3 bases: TGTGCTAGTGCCTACCTAGGGGGAGATGAGCAGTTCTTC. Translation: CASAYLGGDEQFF.

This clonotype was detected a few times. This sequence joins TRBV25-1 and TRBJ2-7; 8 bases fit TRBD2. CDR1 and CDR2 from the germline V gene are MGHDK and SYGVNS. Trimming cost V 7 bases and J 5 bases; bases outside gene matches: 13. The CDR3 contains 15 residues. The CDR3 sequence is CASTGGAGEENEQYF. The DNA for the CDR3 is TGTGCCAGCACGGGGGGGGCAGGGGAGGAGAACGAGCAGTACTTC.

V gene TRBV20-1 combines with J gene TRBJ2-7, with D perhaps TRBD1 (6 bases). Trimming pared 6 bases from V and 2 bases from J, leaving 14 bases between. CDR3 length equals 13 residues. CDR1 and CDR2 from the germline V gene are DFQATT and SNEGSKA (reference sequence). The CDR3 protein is CSAPRDNTYEQYF. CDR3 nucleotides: TGCAGTGCACCTCGGGACAACACCTACGAGCAGTACTTC.

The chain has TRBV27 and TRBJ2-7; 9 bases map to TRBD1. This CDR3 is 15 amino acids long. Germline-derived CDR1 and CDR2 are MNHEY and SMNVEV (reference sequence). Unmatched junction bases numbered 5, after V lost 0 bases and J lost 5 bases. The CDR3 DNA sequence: TGTGCCAGCAGTTTATCCCCCGACAGGGGGGACGAGCAGTACTTC. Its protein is CASSLSPDRGDEQYF.

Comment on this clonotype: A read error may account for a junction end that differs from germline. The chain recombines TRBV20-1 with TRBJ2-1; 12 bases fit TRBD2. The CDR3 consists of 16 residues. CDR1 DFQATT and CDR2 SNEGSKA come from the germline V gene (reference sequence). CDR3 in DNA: TGCAGTGCTAGAATCCCCCTAGCGGGGGGGGCGAATGAGCAATTCTTC. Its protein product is CSARIPLAGGANEQFF.

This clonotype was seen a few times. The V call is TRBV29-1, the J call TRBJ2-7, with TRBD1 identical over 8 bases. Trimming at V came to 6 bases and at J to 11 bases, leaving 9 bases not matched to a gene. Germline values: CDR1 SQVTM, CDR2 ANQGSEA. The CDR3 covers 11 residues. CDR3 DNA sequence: TGCAGCGTACAGACAGGGGCCCGTGAGTACTTC. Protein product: CSVQTGAREYF.

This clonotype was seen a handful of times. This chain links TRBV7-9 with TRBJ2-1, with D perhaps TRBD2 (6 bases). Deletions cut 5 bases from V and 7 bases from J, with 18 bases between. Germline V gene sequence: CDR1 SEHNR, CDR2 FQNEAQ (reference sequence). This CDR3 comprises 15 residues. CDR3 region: CASSRGLPSGNEQFF. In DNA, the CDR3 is TGTGCCAGCAGCCGAGGACTACCGTCTGGAAATGAGCAGTTCTTC.

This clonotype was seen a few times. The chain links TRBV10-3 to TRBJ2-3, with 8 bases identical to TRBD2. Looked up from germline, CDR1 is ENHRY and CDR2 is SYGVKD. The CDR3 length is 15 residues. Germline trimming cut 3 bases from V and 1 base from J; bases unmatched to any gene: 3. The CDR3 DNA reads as TGTGCCATCAGTGATGAAGCGGGGGGCACAGATACGCAGTATTTT. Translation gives CAISDEAGGTDTQYF.

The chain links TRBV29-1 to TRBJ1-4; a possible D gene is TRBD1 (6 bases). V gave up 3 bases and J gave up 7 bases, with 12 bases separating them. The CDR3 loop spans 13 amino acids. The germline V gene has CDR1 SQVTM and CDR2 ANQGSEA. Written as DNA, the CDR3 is TGCAGCGTTGACTTGGGGGCTTCTGAAAAACTGTTTTTT. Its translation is CSVDLGASEKLFF. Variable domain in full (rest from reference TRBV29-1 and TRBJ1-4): SAVISQKPSRDICQRGTSLTIQCQVDSQVTMMFWYRQQPGQSLTLIATANQGSEATYESGFVIDKFPISRPNLTFSTLTVSNMSPEDSSIYLCSVDLGASEKLFFGSGTQLSVL.

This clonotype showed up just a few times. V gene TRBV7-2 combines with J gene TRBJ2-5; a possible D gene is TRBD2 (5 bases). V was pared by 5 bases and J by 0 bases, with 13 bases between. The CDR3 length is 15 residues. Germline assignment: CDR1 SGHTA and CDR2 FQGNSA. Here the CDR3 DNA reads TGTGCCAGCAGCAGCGGACGGTCGTACCAAGAGACCCAGTACTTC. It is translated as CASSSGRSYQETQYF.

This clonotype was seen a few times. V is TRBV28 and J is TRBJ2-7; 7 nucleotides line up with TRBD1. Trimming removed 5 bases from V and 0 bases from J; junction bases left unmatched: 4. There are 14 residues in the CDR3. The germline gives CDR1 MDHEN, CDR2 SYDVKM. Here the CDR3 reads CASSGGQDSYEQYF. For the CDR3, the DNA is TGTGCCAGCAGTGGTGGACAGGACTCCTACGAGCAGTACTTC.

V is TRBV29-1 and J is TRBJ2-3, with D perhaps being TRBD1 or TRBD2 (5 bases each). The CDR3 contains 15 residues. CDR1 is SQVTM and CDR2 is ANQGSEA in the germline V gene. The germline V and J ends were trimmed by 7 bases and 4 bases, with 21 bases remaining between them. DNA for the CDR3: TGCAGCGCTTCCCCCTCAGGGTGGGGAGCAGATACGCAGTATTTT. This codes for CSASPSGWGADTQYF.

The CDR3 DNA reads TGCAGCGTTTCCTCCTGGAACACTGAAGCTTTCTTT. Its translation: CSVSSWNTEAFF. The chain links TRBV29-1 to TRBJ1-1; D gene uncertain. Trimming took off 5 bases at V and 1 base at J, with 8 bases between the two ends. The CDR3 has 12 amino acids. Germline V lookup: CDR1 SQVTM, CDR2 ANQGSEA.

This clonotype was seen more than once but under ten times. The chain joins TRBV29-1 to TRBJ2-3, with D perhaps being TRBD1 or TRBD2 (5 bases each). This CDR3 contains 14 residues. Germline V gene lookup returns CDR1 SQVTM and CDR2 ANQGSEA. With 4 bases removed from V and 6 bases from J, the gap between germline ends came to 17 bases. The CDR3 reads CSVGPVQRGDTQYF. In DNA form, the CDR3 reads TGCAGCGTTGGGCCGGTCCAACGGGGCGATACGCAGTATTTT.

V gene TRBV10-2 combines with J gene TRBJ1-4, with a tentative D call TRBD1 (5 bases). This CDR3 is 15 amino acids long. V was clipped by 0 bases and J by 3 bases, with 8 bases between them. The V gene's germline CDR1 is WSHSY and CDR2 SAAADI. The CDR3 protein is CASSESRQPNEKLFF. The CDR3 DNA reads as TGCGCCAGCAGTGAGTCTAGACAGCCTAATGAAAAACTGTTTTTT.

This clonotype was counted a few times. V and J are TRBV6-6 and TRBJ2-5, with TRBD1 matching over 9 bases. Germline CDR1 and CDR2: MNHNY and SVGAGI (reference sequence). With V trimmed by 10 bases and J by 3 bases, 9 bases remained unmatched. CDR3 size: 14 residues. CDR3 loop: CAIRGQGVEETQYF. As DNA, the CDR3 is TGTGCCATTAGGGGACAGGGAGTGGAAGAGACCCAGTACTTC.

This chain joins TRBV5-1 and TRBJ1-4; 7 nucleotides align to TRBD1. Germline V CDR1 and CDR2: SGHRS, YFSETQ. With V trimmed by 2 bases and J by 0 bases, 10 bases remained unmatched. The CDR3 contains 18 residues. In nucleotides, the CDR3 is TGCGCCAGCAGCTTCACAGGGGCAGGGATAGCAACTAATGAAAAACTGTTTTTT. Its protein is CASSFTGAGIATNEKLFF.

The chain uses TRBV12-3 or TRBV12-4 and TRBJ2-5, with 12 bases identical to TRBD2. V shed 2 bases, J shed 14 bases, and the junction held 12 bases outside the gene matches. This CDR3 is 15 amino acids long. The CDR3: CASSLRLAGALPLYF. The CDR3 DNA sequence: TGTGCCAGCAGTTTAAGACTAGCGGGGGCGCTCCCCCTCTACTTC.